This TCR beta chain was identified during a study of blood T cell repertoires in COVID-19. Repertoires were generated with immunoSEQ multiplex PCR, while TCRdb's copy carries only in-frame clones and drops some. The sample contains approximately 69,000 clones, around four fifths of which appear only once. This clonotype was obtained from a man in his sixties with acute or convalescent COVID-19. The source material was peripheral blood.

CDR3 in amino acids: CASSQGLYNEQFF. CDR3 bases: TGTGCCAGCAGCCAGGGACTCTACAATGAGCAGTTCTTC. The chain joins TRBV7-9 to TRBJ2-1, with D possibly matching TRBD2 (6 bases). Germline CDR1 is SEHNR and CDR2 is FQNEAQ (reference sequence). V gave up 5 bases and J gave up 3 bases, with 8 bases separating them. CDR3 length equals 13 residues.